Below, 9 T cell receptor beta chains from the same sample are listed, as sequenced in a study of quantifying T cell responses using KT2 cells. Study-level information: cDNA was made from DNase-treated RNA using alpha and beta constant primers.

An oligo carrying a UMI was ligated to the cDNA 3' end. First-round PCR used four to five cycles and beta primers RC1.1 and RC1.2 covering TRBC1 and TRBC2. Using its own MiXCR run on the UMI-ligation and nested PCR reads, TCRdb lists one record per CDR3 protein. Of around 56,000 distinct CDR3 sequences listed, 9% to 15% are singletons. Sequenced input: PBMCs spiked with cells of the T cell clone KT2. These receptors all come from a human donor.

This clonotype was observed a handful of times. The rearrangement joins TRBV5-1 to TRBJ2-5; TRBD1 might be the D (5 bases). In germline, CDR1 is SGHRS, CDR2 YFSETQ. Trimming cost V 3 bases and J 2 bases, with 17 bases left between them. The length of the CDR3 is 16 residues. The CDR3 sequence: CASSSAGYVRQETQYF. The CDR3 region has the DNA TGCGCCAGCAGCTCCGCAGGGTATGTGAGGCAAGAGACCCAGTACTTC.

For the CDR3, the DNA is TGTGCCAGCAGTTGGTCCAGGGAAGCGGGTCAGCCCCAGCATTTT. Translation gives CASSWSREAGQPQHF. V is TRBV6-6 and J is TRBJ1-5, with D possibly TRBD1 on 5 matching bases. Germline CDR1 MNHNY, CDR2 SVGAGI (reference sequence). V gave up 4 bases and J gave up 6 bases, with 16 bases separating them. This CDR3 has 15 residues.

The J gene is TRBJ1-1, the V gene TRBV7-9; 7 bases map to TRBD1. Germline CDR1 and CDR2: SEHNR and FQNEAQ (reference sequence). Germline trimming cut 4 bases from V and 7 bases from J; bases unmatched to any gene: 3. The CDR3 loop spans 12 amino acids. This CDR3 is CASSSGQSEAFF. The CDR3 coding sequence is TGTGCCAGCAGCTCGGGACAGAGTGAAGCTTTCTTT.

This clonotype appeared many times. The chain couples TRBV20-1 to TRBJ1-5; D remains unclear. Trimming stripped 4 bases from V and 2 bases from J, with 15 bases between. The length of the CDR3 is 15 residues. CDR1 DFQATT and CDR2 SNEGSKA come from the germline V gene (reference sequence). The CDR3 sequence: CSAIDRGFGNQPQHF. Here the CDR3 DNA reads TGCAGTGCTATCGATAGAGGATTCGGCAATCAGCCCCAGCATTTT.

This rearrangement joins TRBV2 to TRBJ2-5; D ambiguous. Germline lookup yields CDR1 SNHLY and CDR2 FYNNEI. V was trimmed by 5 bases and J by 0 bases, leaving 13 bases between them. The CDR3 loop spans 15 amino acids. CDR3 DNA: TGTGCCAGCAGTTCTGGGCCGGATAACCAAGAGACCCAGTACTTC. Amino acids: CASSSGPDNQETQYF.

The chain has TRBV4-2 and TRBJ2-1, with 7 bases matching TRBD1. CDR1 is LGHNA, CDR2 YNFKEQ, per germline. This CDR3 has 15 residues. The ends lost 0 bases at V and 5 bases at J; junction bases unmatched: 4. CDR3 DNA: TGTGCCAGCAGCCAAGATAAGGGACAGCACAATGAGCAGTTCTTC. It is translated as CASSQDKGQHNEQFF.

This clonotype rates as medium-sized (0.01 to 0.1%). The genes are TRBV29-1 and TRBJ1-4; 10 bases fit TRBD1. The CDR3 spans 15 residues. V lost 4 bases, J lost 5 bases, and 7 bases stayed unmatched. Germline CDR1 and CDR2: SQVTM and ANQGSEA. CDR3 sequence (DNA): TGCAGCGTTGGGGACAGGGGAAACGTGAATGAAAAACTGTTTTTT. Protein product: CSVGDRGNVNEKLFF.

This clonotype was counted only a few times. The chain combines TRBV19 with TRBJ1-5, with 9 bases that match TRBD1. Trimming at V came to 4 bases and at J to 4 bases, leaving 2 bases not matched to a gene. Germline assignment: CDR1 LNHDA and CDR2 SQIVND (reference sequence). This CDR3 has 14 residues. The chain's CDR3 is CASSTTGGNQPQHF. The CDR3 DNA reads TGTGCCAGTAGTACGACAGGGGGAAATCAGCCCCAGCATTTT. Using reference TRBV19 and TRBJ1-5 for the parts outside the CDR3, the full variable domain is DGGITQSPKYLFRKEGQNVTLSCEQNLNHDAMYWYRQDPGQGLRLIYYSQIVNDFQKGDIAEGYSVSREKKESFPLTVTSAQKNPTAFYLCASSTTGGNQPQHFGDGTRLSIL.

J is TRBJ1-1 and V is TRBV20-1; D unresolved. The CDR3 runs 12 residues. With 1 base removed from V and 3 bases from J, the gap between germline ends came to 6 bases. From germline, CDR1 is DFQATT and CDR2 SNEGSKA (reference sequence). The CDR3 nucleotides read TGCAGTGCTAGAGTCCCGGACACTGAAGCTTTCTTT. Translating gives CSARVPDTEAFF.